This TCR beta chain stems from a study of neoadjuvant anti-PD-1 for oral cavity cancer. Using immunoSEQ multiplex PCR, the repertoire was profiled, and TCRdb retains in-frame clones only, with some absent. The table lists more than 10,000 clones, around three fifths of them singletons, with approximately 12% in the top ten. The CDR3 has 15 residues. The germline CDR1 and CDR2 sequences are LNHDA and SQIVND (reference sequence). The V segment lost 3 bases and the J segment 1 base; nucleotides outside the gene matches: 4. The clonotype was recovered from a person aged 35-79 years with oral cavity squamous cell carcinoma. The material was tumor tissue, obtained before nivolumab (anti-PD-1) treatment. The genes are TRBV19 and TRBJ2-7; TRBD1 aligns across 9 bases. CDR3 loop: CASSITGQGSYEQYF. In nucleotides, the CDR3 is TGTGCCAGTAGTATTACCGGACAGGGGTCCTACGAGCAGTACTTC.